This TCR beta chain was obtained from a study of T-cell reconstitution after alpha-beta-depleted transplantation in children. V was pared by 0 bases and J by 6 bases, with 9 bases between. This CDR3 is 13 amino acids long. As it was prepared, the TCRbeta library received unique molecular identifiers. A single record per CDR3 protein comes from TCRdb applying MiXCR to the PCR reads. The repertoire holds hundreds of thousands of distinct CDR3 sequences, with 15% to 20% as singletons. This clonotype has a handful of counts. Sequencing was performed on PBMCs, mostly from graft donor cells, taken 360 days after TCRalphabeta/CD19-depleted stem cell transplant. The sequence came from a male patient aged 2 to 10 who had a stem cell transplant for acute lymphoblastic leukemia, so the T cells may come from the graft donor. This chain connects TRBV12-3 or TRBV12-4 to TRBJ2-7; D remains unclear. CDR3 DNA: TGTGCCAGCAGTTTAGCCCATGCGTCCGAGCAGTACTTC. Its translation is CASSLAHASEQYF.